What follows is one TCR beta chain and its context. Its specificity is unknown. The data were obtained in a study of cytomegalovirus exposure and HLA in healthy donors. The wider study: Among roughly 180 million T cells, an earlier analysis found 117 million unique TCR beta sequences.

The study ran its PCR with 60 Vbeta and 13 Jbeta primers. In the authors' workflow: An analysis that came later counted around 80 million unique TCR beta chains, approximately 12 million shared. The repertoire was sequenced with immunoSEQ multiplex PCR; TCRdb's copy has only in-frame clones and lacks some. That table supplies the V and J calls and clone size; D and trimming were determined from the DNA. The sample gives about 220,000 clones, over 80% of which show up once; more than 0.6% is in the top ten. Findings and caveats of the study: Sequencing had likely introduced a cluster of highly shared sequence variants as an artifact. Investigators reported about 160 TCR beta chains as tied to cytomegalovirus.

The sequence was collected from a boy younger than 10 in good health and CMV-seronegative. Sequences were obtained from PBMCs.

The CDR3 here is CASSLQGLAFF. CDR3 sequence (DNA): TGTGCCAGCAGTTTACAGGGGTTGGCTTTCTTT. The chain is built from TRBV2 and TRBJ1-1; 7 nucleotides align to TRBD1. The CDR3 is made up of 11 amino acids. V was clipped by 5 bases and J by 11 bases; unmatched bases: 5. CDR1 is SNHLY and CDR2 is FYNNEI in the germline V gene.